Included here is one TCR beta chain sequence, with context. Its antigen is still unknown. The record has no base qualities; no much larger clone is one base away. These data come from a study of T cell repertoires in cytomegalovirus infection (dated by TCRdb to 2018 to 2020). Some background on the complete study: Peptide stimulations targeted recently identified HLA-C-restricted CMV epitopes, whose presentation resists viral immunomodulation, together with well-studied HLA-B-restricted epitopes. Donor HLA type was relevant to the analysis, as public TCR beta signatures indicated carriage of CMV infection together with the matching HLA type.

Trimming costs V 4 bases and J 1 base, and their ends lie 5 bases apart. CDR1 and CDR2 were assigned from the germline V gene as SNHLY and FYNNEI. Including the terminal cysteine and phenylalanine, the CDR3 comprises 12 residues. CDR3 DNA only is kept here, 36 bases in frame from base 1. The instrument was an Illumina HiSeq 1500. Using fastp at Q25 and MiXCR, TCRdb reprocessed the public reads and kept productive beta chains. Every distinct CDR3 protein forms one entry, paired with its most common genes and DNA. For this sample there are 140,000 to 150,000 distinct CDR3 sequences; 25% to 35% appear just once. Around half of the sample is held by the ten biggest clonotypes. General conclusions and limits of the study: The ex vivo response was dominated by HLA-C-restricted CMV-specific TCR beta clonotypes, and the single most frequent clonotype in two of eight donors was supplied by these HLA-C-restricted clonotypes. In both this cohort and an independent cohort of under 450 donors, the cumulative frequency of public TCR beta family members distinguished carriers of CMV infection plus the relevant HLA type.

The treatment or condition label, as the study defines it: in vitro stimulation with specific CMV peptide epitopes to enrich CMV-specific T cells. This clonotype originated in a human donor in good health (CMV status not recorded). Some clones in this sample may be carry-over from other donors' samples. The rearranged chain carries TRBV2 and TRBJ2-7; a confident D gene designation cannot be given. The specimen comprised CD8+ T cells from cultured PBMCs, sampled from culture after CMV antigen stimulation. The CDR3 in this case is CASSGRSYEQYF. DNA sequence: TGTGCCAGCAGTGGACGGTCCTACGAGCAGTACTTC.